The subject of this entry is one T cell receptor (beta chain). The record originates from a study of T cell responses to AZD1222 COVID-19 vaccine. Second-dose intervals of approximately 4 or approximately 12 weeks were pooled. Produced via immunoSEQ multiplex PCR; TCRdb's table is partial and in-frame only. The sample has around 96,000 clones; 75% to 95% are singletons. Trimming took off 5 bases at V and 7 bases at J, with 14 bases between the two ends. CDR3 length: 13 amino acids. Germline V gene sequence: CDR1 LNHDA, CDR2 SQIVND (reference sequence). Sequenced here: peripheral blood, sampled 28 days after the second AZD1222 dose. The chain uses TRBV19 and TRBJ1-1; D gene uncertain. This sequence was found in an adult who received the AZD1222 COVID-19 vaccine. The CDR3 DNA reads TGTGCCAGTAGTTTCCCAGCCGGGTATGAAGCTTTCTTT. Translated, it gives CASSFPAGYEAFF.